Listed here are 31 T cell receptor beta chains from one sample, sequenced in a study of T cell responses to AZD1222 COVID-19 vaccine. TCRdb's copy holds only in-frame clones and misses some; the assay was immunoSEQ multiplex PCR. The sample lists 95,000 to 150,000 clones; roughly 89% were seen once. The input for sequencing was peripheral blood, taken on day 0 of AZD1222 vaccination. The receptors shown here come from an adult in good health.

The CDR3 sequence is CATSATAGNTEAFF. CDR3 nucleotides: TGTGCCACCAGCGCTACGGCGGGGAACACTGAAGCTTTCTTT. V usage is TRBV15 and J usage is TRBJ1-1; D gene unclear. Between the trimmed V and J ends, which lost 5 bases and 1 base, there was a span of 11 bases. The V gene's germline CDR1 is LNHNV and CDR2 YYDKDF (reference sequence). The CDR3 covers 14 residues.

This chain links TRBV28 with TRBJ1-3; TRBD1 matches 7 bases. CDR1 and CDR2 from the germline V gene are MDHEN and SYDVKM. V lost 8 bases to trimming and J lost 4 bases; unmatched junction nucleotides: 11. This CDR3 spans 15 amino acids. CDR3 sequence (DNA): TGTGCCAGCTACAGCACAGGGGATTGGGGAAACACCATATATTTT. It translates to CASYSTGDWGNTIYF.

The CDR3 coding sequence is TGTGCCAGTAGTGGACAGGGGACCCCTGAGTATTTT. Amino acid sequence: CASSGQGTPEYF. V is TRBV19 and J is TRBJ2-3, with 9 bases matching TRBD1. The CDR3 is 12 residues long. Germline V gene data show CDR1 as LNHDA and CDR2 as SQIVND (reference sequence). With 5 bases clipped from V and 13 bases from J, the junction kept 7 bases outside the gene matches.

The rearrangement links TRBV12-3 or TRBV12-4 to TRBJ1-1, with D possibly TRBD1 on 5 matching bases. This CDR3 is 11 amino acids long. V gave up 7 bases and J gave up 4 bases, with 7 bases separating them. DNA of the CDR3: TGTGCCAGCATCGGGGGCACTGAAGCTTTCTTT. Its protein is CASIGGTEAFF.

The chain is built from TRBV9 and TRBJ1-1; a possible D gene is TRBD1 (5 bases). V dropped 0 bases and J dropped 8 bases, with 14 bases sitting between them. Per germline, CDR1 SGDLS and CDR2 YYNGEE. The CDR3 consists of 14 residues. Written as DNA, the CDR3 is TGTGCCAGCAGCGTAGCCCTTATGGGGCCCGAAGCTTTCTTT. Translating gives CASSVALMGPEAFF.

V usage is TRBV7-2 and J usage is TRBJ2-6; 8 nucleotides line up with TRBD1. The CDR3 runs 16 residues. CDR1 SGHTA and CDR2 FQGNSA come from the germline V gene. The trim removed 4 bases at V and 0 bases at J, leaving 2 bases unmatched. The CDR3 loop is CASSWGTGSGANVLTF. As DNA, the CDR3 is TGTGCCAGCAGCTGGGGGACAGGCTCTGGGGCCAACGTCCTGACTTTC.

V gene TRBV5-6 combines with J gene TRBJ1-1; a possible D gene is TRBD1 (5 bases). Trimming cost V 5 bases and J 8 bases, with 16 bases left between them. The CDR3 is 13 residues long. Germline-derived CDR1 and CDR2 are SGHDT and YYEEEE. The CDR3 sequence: CASSRTSGAEAFF. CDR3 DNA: TGTGCCAGCAGTCGGACATCAGGCGCCGAAGCTTTCTTT.

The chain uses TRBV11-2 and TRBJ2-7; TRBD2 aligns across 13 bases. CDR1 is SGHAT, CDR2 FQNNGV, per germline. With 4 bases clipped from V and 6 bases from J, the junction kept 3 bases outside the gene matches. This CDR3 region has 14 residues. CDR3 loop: CASSSGTSGIEQYF. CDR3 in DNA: TGTGCCAGCAGCTCCGGGACTAGCGGGATCGAGCAGTACTTC.

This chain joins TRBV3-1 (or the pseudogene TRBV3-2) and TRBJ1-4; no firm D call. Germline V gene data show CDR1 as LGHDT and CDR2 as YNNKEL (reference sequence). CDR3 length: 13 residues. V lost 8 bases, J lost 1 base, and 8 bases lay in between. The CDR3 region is CASGKRTNEKLFF. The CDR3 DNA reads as TGTGCCAGCGGAAAGAGAACTAATGAAAAACTGTTTTTT.

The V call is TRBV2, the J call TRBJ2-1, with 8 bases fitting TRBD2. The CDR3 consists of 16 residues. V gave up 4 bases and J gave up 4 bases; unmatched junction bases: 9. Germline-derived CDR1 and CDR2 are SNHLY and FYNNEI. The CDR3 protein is CASSGLAGSGYNEQFF. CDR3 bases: TGTGCCAGCAGTGGGCTAGCGGGTTCGGGGTACAATGAGCAGTTCTTC.

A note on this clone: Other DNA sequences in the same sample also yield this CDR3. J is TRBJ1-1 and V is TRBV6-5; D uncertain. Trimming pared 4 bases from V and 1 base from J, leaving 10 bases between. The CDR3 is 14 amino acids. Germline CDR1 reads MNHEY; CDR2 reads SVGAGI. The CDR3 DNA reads TGTGCCAGCAGTTCCCGGACGGGGAACACTGAAGCTTTCTTT. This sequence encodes CASSSRTGNTEAFF.

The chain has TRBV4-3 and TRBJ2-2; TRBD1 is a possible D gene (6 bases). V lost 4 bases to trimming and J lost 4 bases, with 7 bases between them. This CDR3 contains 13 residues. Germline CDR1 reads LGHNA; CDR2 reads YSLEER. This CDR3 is CASSLDSTGELFF. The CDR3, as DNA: TGCGCCAGCAGCCTGGACAGCACCGGGGAGCTGTTTTTT.

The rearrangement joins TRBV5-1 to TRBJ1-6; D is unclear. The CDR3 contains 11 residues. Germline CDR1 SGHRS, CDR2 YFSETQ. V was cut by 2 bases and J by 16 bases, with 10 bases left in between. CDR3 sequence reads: CASSLPGPLHF. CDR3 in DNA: TGCGCCAGCAGCTTACCCGGACCTCTCCACTTT. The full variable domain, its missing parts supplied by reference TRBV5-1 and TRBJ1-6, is KAGVTQTPRYLIKTRGQQVTLSCSPISGHRSVSWYQQTPGQGLQFLFEYFSETQRNKGNFPGRFSGRQFSNSRSEMNVSTLELGDSALYLCASSLPGPLHFGNGTRLTVT.

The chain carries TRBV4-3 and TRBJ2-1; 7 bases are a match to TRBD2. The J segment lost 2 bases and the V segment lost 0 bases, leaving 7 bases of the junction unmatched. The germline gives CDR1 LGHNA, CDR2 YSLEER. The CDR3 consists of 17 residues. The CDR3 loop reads CASSQDRSSGTYNEQFF. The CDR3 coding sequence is TGCGCCAGCAGCCAAGATCGCTCTAGCGGTACCTACAATGAGCAGTTCTTC.

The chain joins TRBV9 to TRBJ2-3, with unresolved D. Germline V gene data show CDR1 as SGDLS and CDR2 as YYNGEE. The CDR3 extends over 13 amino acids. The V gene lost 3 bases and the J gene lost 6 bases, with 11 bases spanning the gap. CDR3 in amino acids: CASSAVLGDTQYF. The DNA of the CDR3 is TGTGCCAGCAGCGCCGTCCTGGGGGATACGCAGTATTTT.

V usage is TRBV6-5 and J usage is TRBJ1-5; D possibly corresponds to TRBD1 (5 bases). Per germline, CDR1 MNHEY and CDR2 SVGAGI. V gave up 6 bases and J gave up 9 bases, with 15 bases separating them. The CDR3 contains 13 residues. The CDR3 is CASSPQYDRPQHF. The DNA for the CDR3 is TGTGCCAGCAGCCCACAATATGACAGGCCCCAGCATTTT.

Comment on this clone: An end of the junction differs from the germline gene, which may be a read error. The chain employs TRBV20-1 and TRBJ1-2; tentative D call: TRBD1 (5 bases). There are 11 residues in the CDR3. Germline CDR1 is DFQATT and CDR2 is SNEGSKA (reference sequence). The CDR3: CSARDTNGGWW. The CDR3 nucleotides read TGCAGTGCTAGAGATACGAACGGGGGTTGGTGG.

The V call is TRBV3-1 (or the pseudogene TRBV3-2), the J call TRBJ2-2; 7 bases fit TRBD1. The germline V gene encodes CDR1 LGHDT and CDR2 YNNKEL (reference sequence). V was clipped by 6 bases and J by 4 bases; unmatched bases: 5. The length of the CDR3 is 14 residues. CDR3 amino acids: CASRQQGTTGELFF. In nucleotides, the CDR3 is TGTGCCAGCAGGCAACAGGGGACCACCGGGGAGCTGTTTTTT.

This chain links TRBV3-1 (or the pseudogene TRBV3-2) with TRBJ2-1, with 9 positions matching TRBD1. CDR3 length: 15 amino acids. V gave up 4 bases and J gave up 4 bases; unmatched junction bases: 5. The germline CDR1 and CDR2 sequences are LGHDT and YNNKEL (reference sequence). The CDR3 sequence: CASSRGTGMYNEQFF. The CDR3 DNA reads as TGTGCCAGCAGCCGGGGGACAGGGATGTACAATGAGCAGTTCTTC.

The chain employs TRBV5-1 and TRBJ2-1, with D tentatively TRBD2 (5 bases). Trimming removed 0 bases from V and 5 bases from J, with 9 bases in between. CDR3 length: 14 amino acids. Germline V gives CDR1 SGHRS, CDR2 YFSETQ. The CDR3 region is CASSLGLLNNEQFF. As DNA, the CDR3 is TGCGCCAGCAGCTTGGGACTATTAAACAATGAGCAGTTCTTC.

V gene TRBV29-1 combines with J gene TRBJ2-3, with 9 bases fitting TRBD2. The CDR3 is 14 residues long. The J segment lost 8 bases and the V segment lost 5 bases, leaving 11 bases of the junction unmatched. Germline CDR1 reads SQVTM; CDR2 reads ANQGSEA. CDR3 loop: CSVFTSGRRGTQYF. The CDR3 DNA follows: TGCAGCGTTTTTACTAGCGGGCGCAGGGGTACGCAGTATTTT.

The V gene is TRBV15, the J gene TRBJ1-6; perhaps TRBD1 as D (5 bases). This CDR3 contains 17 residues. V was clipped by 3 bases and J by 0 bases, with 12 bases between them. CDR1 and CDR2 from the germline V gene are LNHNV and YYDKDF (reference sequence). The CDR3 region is CATSRRGLSSYNSPLHF. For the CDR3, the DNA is TGTGCCACCAGCAGGAGGGGTCTTAGCTCCTATAATTCACCCCTCCACTTT.

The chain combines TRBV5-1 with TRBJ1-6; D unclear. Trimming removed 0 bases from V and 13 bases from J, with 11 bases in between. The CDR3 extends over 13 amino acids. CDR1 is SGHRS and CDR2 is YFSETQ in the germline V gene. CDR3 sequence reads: CASSLEPDRPLHF. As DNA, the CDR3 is TGCGCCAGCAGCTTGGAACCAGACCGGCCCCTCCACTTT.

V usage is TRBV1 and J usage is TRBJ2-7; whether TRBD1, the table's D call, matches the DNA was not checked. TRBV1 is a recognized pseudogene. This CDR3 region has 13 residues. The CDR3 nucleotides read TGCACCAGCAGCCAATTCGCAGGGGACGAGCAGTACTTC. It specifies CTSSQFAGDEQYF.

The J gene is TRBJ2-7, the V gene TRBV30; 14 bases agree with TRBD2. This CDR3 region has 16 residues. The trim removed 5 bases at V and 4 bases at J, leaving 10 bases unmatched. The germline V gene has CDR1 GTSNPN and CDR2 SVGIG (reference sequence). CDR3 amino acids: CAWGSSGTSGRYEQYF. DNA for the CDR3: TGTGCCTGGGGCAGCTCCGGGACTAGCGGGAGATACGAGCAGTACTTC.

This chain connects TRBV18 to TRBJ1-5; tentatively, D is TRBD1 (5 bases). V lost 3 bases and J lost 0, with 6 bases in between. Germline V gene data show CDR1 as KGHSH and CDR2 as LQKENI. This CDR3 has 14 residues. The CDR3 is CASSPTDSNQPQHF. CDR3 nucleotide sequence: TGTGCCAGCTCACCGACAGATAGCAATCAGCCCCAGCATTTT.

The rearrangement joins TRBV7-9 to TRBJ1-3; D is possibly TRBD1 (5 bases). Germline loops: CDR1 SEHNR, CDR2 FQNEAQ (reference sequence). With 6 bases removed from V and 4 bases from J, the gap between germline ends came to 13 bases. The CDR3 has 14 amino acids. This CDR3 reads CASSPDTVGNTIYF. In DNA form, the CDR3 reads TGTGCCAGCAGTCCGGACACTGTCGGAAACACCATATATTTT.

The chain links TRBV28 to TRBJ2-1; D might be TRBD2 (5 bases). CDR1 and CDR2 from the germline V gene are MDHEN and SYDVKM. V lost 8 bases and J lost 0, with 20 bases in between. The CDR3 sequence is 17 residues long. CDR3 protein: CASGDGSFRGSYNEQFF. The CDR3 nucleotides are TGTGCCAGCGGCGACGGCTCATTTCGGGGCTCCTACAATGAGCAGTTCTTC.

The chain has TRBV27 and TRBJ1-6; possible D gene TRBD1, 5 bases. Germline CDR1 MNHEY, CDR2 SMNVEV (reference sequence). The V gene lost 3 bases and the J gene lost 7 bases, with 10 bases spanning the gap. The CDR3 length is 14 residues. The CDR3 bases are TGTGCCAGCAGTTTGGGGACGGAGAATTCACCCCTCCACTTT. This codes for CASSLGTENSPLHF.

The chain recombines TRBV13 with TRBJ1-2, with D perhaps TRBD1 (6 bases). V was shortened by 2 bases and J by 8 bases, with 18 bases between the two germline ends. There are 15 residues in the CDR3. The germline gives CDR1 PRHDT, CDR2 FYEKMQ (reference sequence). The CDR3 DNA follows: TGTGCCAGCAGCTTACTGCAGGGGCTGGGTGAAGGCTACACCTTC. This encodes CASSLLQGLGEGYTF.

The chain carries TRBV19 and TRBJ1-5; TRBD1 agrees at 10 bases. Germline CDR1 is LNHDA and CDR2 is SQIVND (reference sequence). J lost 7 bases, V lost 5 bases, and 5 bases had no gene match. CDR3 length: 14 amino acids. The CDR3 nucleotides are TGTGCCAGTAGTGGGACAGGGGAAAGGCAGCCCCAGCATTTT. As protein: CASSGTGERQPQHF.